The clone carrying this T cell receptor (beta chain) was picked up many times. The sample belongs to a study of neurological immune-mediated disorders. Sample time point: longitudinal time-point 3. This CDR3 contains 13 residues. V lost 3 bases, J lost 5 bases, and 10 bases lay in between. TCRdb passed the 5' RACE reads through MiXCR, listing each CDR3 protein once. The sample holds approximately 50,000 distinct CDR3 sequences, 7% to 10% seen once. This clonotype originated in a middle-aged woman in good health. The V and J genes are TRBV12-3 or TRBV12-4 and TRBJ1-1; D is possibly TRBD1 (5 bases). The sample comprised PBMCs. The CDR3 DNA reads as TGTGCCAGCAGTTTCGCAGGGAGGACTGAAGCTTTCTTT. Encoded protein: CASSFAGRTEAFF.